A few counts support the clone carrying this TCR beta chain. Its antigen is not identified. Ahead of sequencing, the ViraFEST assay grew antigen-specific CD4+ T cells using viral peptide pools. Culture proceeded for approximately 10 days, and CD4+ T cells were then isolated. Nobody among the vaccine recipients had prior SARS-CoV-2 infection (nucleocapsid antibodies were negative). About 2.2 million PBMC per well were cultured with around 9.1 IU/ml IL-2 and 8 to 10 ug/ml peptides. This sample was included in a study of vaccination effects on CD4 cells after COVID-19. Study-wide background: Participants got two doses of BNT162b2 or mRNA-1273 vaccine.

Trimming cost V 6 bases and J 10 bases, with 8 bases left between them. CDR3 length: 11 residues. Germline CDR1 and CDR2: SGHTS and YDEGEE. Profiled with immunoSEQ multiplex PCR; TCRdb holds only in-frame clones, not every one. The sample gives about 41,000 clones, 77% of which show up once; 2.5% to 3% is in the top ten. Study observations and caveats: Clones of infection and vaccine origin contracted markedly late after vaccination. Healthy vaccinees' vaccine-induced clones included only 1 of 255 that recognized common cold coronaviruses.

Sample: CD4+ T cells from PBMCs cultured with HCoV-NL63 spike peptides, taken before COVID-19 vaccination. The chain recombines TRBV5-8 with TRBJ1-6; D might be TRBD1 (5 bases). This TCR was sampled from a human donor who received a COVID-19 vaccine. CDR3: CASTRQSPLHF. CDR3 in DNA: TGTGCCAGCACCCGACAGTCACCCCTCCACTTT.